What follows describes a single T cell receptor beta chain. These data are taken from a study of blood T cell repertoires in COVID-19. Study context: Material from acute and convalescent COVID-19 was sourced from the United States, Italy and Spain. PBMCs, B-cell-depleted T cells, or T cells provided the cDNA or gDNA that made up the material.

This CDR3 is 15 amino acids long. Germline V gene sequence: CDR1 LGHNA, CDR2 YSLEER. The V end lost 4 bases, the J end lost 5 bases, and 17 bases lay between the germline ends. How the authors handled the data: For nucleated cells, counts were estimated from reference gene primer amplification. Clones were read by immunoSEQ multiplex PCR, and TCRdb kept only the in-frame ones, dropping some. V, J and clone size are those of that table, while D and trimming were read from the DNA. The sample yields about 78,000 clones, over 80% seen once. The chain joins TRBV4-3 to TRBJ1-2; D might be TRBD1 (6 bases). Sequencing was done on a sample of peripheral blood. The clonotype originates from a man in his fifties or sixties with acute or convalescent COVID-19. This CDR3 is CASSPEWGRRYGYTF. DNA for the CDR3: TGCGCCAGCAGCCCAGAGTGGGGGCGCCGGTATGGCTACACCTTC.